The 13 T cell receptor beta chains in this list originate from one sample, sequenced in a study of cytomegalovirus exposure and HLA in healthy donors. Primers: 60 Vbeta forward and 13 Jbeta reverse. The table came from immunoSEQ multiplex PCR; TCRdb's copy has only in-frame clones and leaves some out. The sample gives some 130,000 clones, approximately 63% of which show up once; roughly 2% is in the top ten. The source material was PBMCs. All receptors derive from a woman aged 60-70 years in good health and CMV-seropositive.

This clone came up a few times. J is TRBJ2-5 and V is TRBV10-3; 11 positions match TRBD2. The germline CDR1 and CDR2 sequences are ENHRY and SYGVKD. The CDR3 has 15 amino acids. V was pared by 3 bases and J by 3 bases, with 3 bases of the junction left unmatched. CDR3: CAISDGGLAEETQYF. The CDR3 DNA is TGTGCCATCAGTGATGGGGGACTAGCGGAAGAGACCCAGTACTTC.

V is TRBV27 and J is TRBJ2-2, with 12 bases fitting TRBD2. Germline V lookup: CDR1 MNHEY, CDR2 SMNVEV (reference sequence). Trimming cost V 6 bases and J 1 base; bases outside gene matches: 9. The CDR3 consists of 18 residues. The CDR3 here is CASSLLAGGPRNTGELFF. The DNA of the CDR3 is TGTGCCAGCAGCCTTCTAGCGGGAGGGCCCCGGAACACCGGGGAGCTGTTTTTT.

The V and J genes are TRBV9 and TRBJ1-2, with TRBD1 matching 7 bases. This CDR3 spans 13 amino acids. The junction had 4 bases not matched to a gene; V was cut back by 4 bases and J by 4 bases. Germline-derived CDR1 and CDR2 are SGDLS and YYNGEE. CDR3 residues: CASSQTGTYGYTF. The CDR3 coding sequence is TGTGCCAGCAGCCAGACAGGGACCTATGGCTACACCTTC.

This clone was observed a handful of times. This chain uses TRBV19 with TRBJ2-1; 11 nucleotides align to TRBD2. Germline loops: CDR1 LNHDA, CDR2 SQIVND (reference sequence). CDR3 size: 16 residues. V was pared by 4 bases and J by 2 bases, with 4 bases of the junction left unmatched. The CDR3 reads CASSTRLAGPYNEQFF. In DNA form, the CDR3 reads TGTGCCAGTAGTACTCGACTAGCGGGACCCTACAATGAGCAGTTCTTC.

The chain combines TRBV5-4 with TRBJ2-7; 9 bases fit TRBD2. Unmatched junction bases numbered 5, after V lost 0 bases and J lost 4 bases. Germline V gene sequence: CDR1 SGHNT, CDR2 YYREEE (reference sequence). CDR3 size: 15 residues. CDR3 DNA sequence: TGTGCCAGCAGCTTGGCCGGGACTAGCTTATACGAGCAGTACTTC. The encoded protein is CASSLAGTSLYEQYF.

The chain employs TRBV7-9 and TRBJ2-7; 7 bases agree with TRBD2. The CDR3 is 14 amino acids. CDR1 is SEHNR and CDR2 is FQNEAQ in the germline V gene (reference sequence). Trimming cost V 2 bases and J 2 bases; bases outside gene matches: 3. The CDR3 region is CASSLPRETYEQYF. As DNA, the CDR3 is TGTGCCAGCAGCTTACCGCGGGAGACCTACGAGCAGTACTTC.

Turning to this clone: Different DNA sequences within this sample yield the same CDR3. The J gene is TRBJ2-1, the V gene TRBV4-1, with TRBD1 matching 8 bases. Per the germline V gene, CDR1 is MGHRA and CDR2 is YSYEKL. CDR3 length: 15 residues. Unmatched junction bases numbered 0, after V lost 1 base and J lost 1 base. The CDR3 coding sequence is TGCGCCAGCAGCCAAGGGACAGGGTCCTACAATGAGCAGTTCTTC. Amino acid sequence: CASSQGTGSYNEQFF.

The chain combines TRBV4-1 with TRBJ1-1, with D possibly matching TRBD1 (5 bases). The CDR3 contains 14 residues. Germline CDR1 and CDR2: MGHRA and YSYEKL. V shed 4 bases and J shed 0 bases, with 9 bases lying between them. Here the CDR3 reads CASSRTNMNTEAFF. CDR3 coding DNA: TGCGCCAGCAGCCGGACAAATATGAACACTGAAGCTTTCTTT.

This chain connects TRBV10-1 to TRBJ2-1, with D maybe TRBD1 (6 bases). Germline assignment: CDR1 WNHNN and CDR2 SYGVQD (reference sequence). The CDR3 loop spans 14 amino acids. With 3 bases removed from V and 6 bases from J, the gap between germline ends came to 12 bases. CDR3 DNA: TGCGCCAGCAGTGAAGCAGGGGCCCTCAATGAGCAGTTCTTC. This sequence encodes CASSEAGALNEQFF.

This clone was observed once. This rearrangement joins TRBV7-9 to TRBJ2-7; weak D call: TRBD1 (6 bases). Per germline, CDR1 SEHNR and CDR2 FQNEAQ (reference sequence). Trimming took 2 bases from V and 7 from J, leaving 18 bases between them. The CDR3 runs to 15 residues. The CDR3 sequence: CASSLSAGQSEEQYF. DNA of the CDR3: TGTGCCAGCAGCTTAAGCGCCGGACAGTCTGAGGAGCAGTACTTC.

The chain recombines TRBV6-1 with TRBJ1-1; D may be TRBD1 (5 bases). V lost 5 bases and J 4 bases, leaving 14 bases between the germline ends. Germline V gives CDR1 MNHNS, CDR2 SASEGT. There are 14 residues in the CDR3. CDR3 bases: TGTGCCAGCAGTCAGGGTCCCCGAGGCACTGAAGCTTTCTTT. It encodes CASSQGPRGTEAFF.

The chain combines TRBV9 with TRBJ2-3, with 7 bases identical to TRBD2. Germline assignment: CDR1 SGDLS and CDR2 YYNGEE. This CDR3 contains 17 residues. After removal of 4 bases from V and 7 bases from J, the junction contained 18 bases not matched to a gene. Written as DNA, the CDR3 is TGTGCCAGCAGCCCGACCCTTAGGCGGGAGACATCATATACGCAGTATTTT. Its translation: CASSPTLRRETSYTQYF. Full variable domain (outside the CDR3, taken from reference TRBV9 and TRBJ2-3): DSGVTQTPKHLITATGQRVTLRCSPRSGDLSVYWYQQSLDQGLQFLIQYYNGEERAKGNILERFSAQQFPDLHSELNLSSLELGDSALYFCASSPTLRRETSYTQYFGPGTRLTVL.

This chain joins TRBV11-2 and TRBJ2-3; a possible D gene is TRBD2 (6 bases). Trimming cost V 5 bases and J 0 bases, with 9 bases left between them. Germline V CDR1 and CDR2: SGHAT, FQNNGV. This CDR3 is built from 14 residues. In DNA form, the CDR3 reads TGTGCCAGCAGCACCGGGACTAGCACAGATACGCAGTATTTT. Protein sequence: CASSTGTSTDTQYF.